Below are 9 T cell receptor beta chains sequenced from a single sample in a study of early T cells in non-severe SARS-CoV-2 infection. TCRdb reprocessed the 5' RACE reads via MiXCR and lists one record per CDR3 protein. The sample lists approximately 58,000 distinct CDR3 sequences; around a tenth were seen once. The sample consisted of whole blood. The origin of the receptors is an adult who was a healthcare worker with PCR-confirmed SARS-CoV-2 infection or an uninfected control (not recorded which).

The genes are TRBV7-2 and TRBJ2-3, with 9 bases fitting TRBD2. Germline trimming cut 0 bases from V and 3 bases from J; bases unmatched to any gene: 1. Per germline, CDR1 SGHTA and CDR2 FQGNSA. The CDR3 totals 15 residues. CDR3 amino acids: CASSLALAGTDTQYF. In DNA form, the CDR3 reads TGTGCCAGCAGCTTAGCGCTAGCGGGGACAGATACGCAGTATTTT.

This clonotype was seen more than once but under ten times. The chain couples TRBV14 to TRBJ1-2, with 7 bases identical to TRBD1. Trimming removed 5 bases from V and 3 bases from J; junction bases left unmatched: 6. Per germline, CDR1 SGHDN and CDR2 FVKESK. The CDR3 extends over 14 amino acids. CDR3 nucleotides: TGTGCCAGCAGCGCCGGGACAGAGTACTATGGCTACACCTTC. This gives the protein CASSAGTEYYGYTF.

This chain links TRBV5-1 with TRBJ2-5; D tentatively reads TRBD1 or TRBD2 (6 bases each). The CDR3 runs 13 residues. V lost 4 bases to trimming and J lost 4 bases, with 11 bases between them. CDR1 is SGHRS, CDR2 YFSETQ, per germline. The CDR3 region is CASSTQGGETQYF. The CDR3 bases are TGCGCCAGCAGCACACAGGGAGGAGAGACCCAGTACTTC.

In this sample, this clonotype turned up many times. The chain has TRBV6-1 and TRBJ2-3; 10 bases fit TRBD2. The CDR3 runs 15 residues. V lost 6 bases and J lost 6; bases outside the gene matches: 9. Germline V gene data show CDR1 as MNHNS and CDR2 as SASEGT. This chain's CDR3 is CASRGLAGVVDTQYF. The CDR3 DNA reads as TGTGCCAGCAGAGGTCTAGCGGGAGTGGTCGATACGCAGTATTTT.

Ten or more counts support this clonotype. The rearrangement joins TRBV5-1 to TRBJ2-5, with D unclear. The V end was cut by 0 bases, the J end by 3 bases, with 6 bases between. Germline CDR1 reads SGHRS; CDR2 reads YFSETQ. The CDR3 runs 13 residues. The CDR3 spells CASSLGAEETQYF. The CDR3 bases are TGCGCCAGCAGCTTGGGGGCGGAAGAGACCCAGTACTTC. Full variable domain (remainder filled in from reference TRBV5-1 and TRBJ2-5): KAGVTQTPRYLIKTRGQQVTLSCSPISGHRSVSWYQQTPGQGLQFLFEYFSETQRNKGNFPGRFSGRQFSNSRSEMNVSTLELGDSALYLCASSLGAEETQYFGPGTRLLVL.

The chain employs TRBV28 and TRBJ2-3, with TRBD2 matching over 9 bases. Germline CDR1 MDHEN, CDR2 SYDVKM. CDR3 length: 16 residues. Trimming took 5 bases from V and 0 from J; bases not matched to a gene: 6. CDR3 in amino acids: CASSEGLARSTDTQYF. The CDR3 DNA reads TGTGCCAGCAGTGAGGGACTAGCTCGAAGCACAGATACGCAGTATTTT.

In its sample, this clonotype was seen a few times. The chain has TRBV25-1 and TRBJ1-5, with a possible D match to TRBD1 (5 bases). The CDR3 spans 15 residues. In germline, CDR1 is MGHDK, CDR2 SYGVNS. V was clipped by 5 bases and J by 0 bases, with 11 bases between them. DNA for the CDR3: TGTGCCAGCAGTACGGGGACGTATAGCAATCAGCCCCAGCATTTT. It is translated as CASSTGTYSNQPQHF.

This clonotype was counted between two and nine times. The chain links TRBV19 to TRBJ1-5; 7 nucleotides agree with TRBD1. Germline CDR1 reads LNHDA; CDR2 reads SQIVND (reference sequence). This CDR3 comprises 14 residues. V dropped 8 bases and J dropped 5; count of bases not matched to a gene: 9. The CDR3 sequence is CASRTGTAYQPQHF. The CDR3 DNA follows: TGTGCCAGTCGTACCGGGACAGCTTATCAGCCCCAGCATTTT.

This sequence joins TRBV28 and TRBJ2-2; D remains ambiguous. Trimming cost V 5 bases and J 3 bases, with 10 bases left between them. CDR1 is MDHEN, CDR2 SYDVKM, per germline. The CDR3 loop spans 14 amino acids. The CDR3 loop is CASSRGPDTGELFF. Written as DNA, the CDR3 is TGTGCCAGCAGTCGCGGTCCGGACACCGGGGAGCTGTTTTTT.